This is a list of T cell receptor beta chains from one sample in a study of T cell responses to AZD1222 COVID-19 vaccine. Data came from immunoSEQ multiplex PCR; TCRdb stores just in-frame clones and leaves some out. The table records some 150,000 clones, around 89% of them present only once. The sequences come from peripheral blood, collected 28 days after the second AZD1222 dose. The receptor set was obtained from an adult who received the AZD1222 COVID-19 vaccine. CDR3s include the opening cysteine and the closing phenylalanine or tryptophan. The D gene is left open where the match is weak. Size tells how often a clone was seen (once, few, many) or the class of an expanded clone, and some rows leave it out.

clone_size: NA; d_call: NA; j_call: TRBJ1-2; v_call: TRBV7-2; cdr3_length: 13; cdr3_aa: CASSLWGKDGYTF; cdr3_nt: TGTGCCAGCAGCTTATGGGGGAAAGATGGCTACACCTTC
clone_size: NA; d_call: NA; j_call: TRBJ2-3; v_call: TRBV30; cdr3_length: 11; cdr3_aa: CAWTLTDTQYF; cdr3_nt: TGTGCCTGGACCCTAACAGATACGCAGTATTTT
clone_size: NA; d_call: TRBD1; j_call: TRBJ1-2; v_call: TRBV29-1; cdr3_length: 14; cdr3_aa: CSVEKGGSNYGYTF; cdr3_nt: TGCAGCGTTGAAAAAGGGGGCTCTAACTATGGCTACACCTTC
clone_size: NA; d_call: TRBD1; j_call: TRBJ2-5; v_call: TRBV13; cdr3_length: 17; cdr3_aa: CASSRSPKGTGKETQYF; cdr3_nt: TGTGCCAGCAGCCGCAGCCCGAAGGGGACAGGGAAGGAGACCCAGTACTTC
clone_size: NA; d_call: TRBD1; j_call: TRBJ2-7; v_call: TRBV9; cdr3_length: 15; cdr3_aa: CASSVGTGGFYEQYF; cdr3_nt: TGTGCCAGCAGCGTCGGGACAGGGGGCTTTTACGAGCAGTACTTC
clone_size: NA; d_call: TRBD2; j_call: TRBJ2-1; v_call: TRBV6-5; cdr3_length: 13; cdr3_aa: CASTPLAGMEQFF; cdr3_nt: TGTGCCAGCACCCCACTAGCGGGAATGGAGCAGTTCTTC
clone_size: NA; d_call: NA; j_call: TRBJ1-3; v_call: TRBV12-3/TRBV12-4; cdr3_length: 11; cdr3_aa: CASSSGNTIYF; cdr3_nt: TGTGCCAGCAGTTCAGGAAACACCATATATTTT
clone_size: NA; d_call: NA; j_call: TRBJ2-2; v_call: TRBV6-5; cdr3_length: 15; cdr3_aa: CASTEGGTGTGELFF; cdr3_nt: TGTGCCAGCACCGAGGGGGGGACCGGCACCGGGGAGCTGTTTTTT
clone_size: NA; d_call: NA; j_call: TRBJ1-2; v_call: TRBV25-1; cdr3_length: 11; cdr3_aa: CASSALYGYTF; cdr3_nt: TGTGCCAGCAGTGCTCTATATGGCTACACCTTC
clone_size: NA; d_call: NA; j_call: TRBJ2-1; v_call: TRBV9; cdr3_length: 17; cdr3_aa: CASSVLATGRPYNEQFF; cdr3_nt: TGTGCCAGCAGCGTACTAGCGACAGGGAGACCCTACAATGAGCAGTTCTTC
clone_size: NA; d_call: TRBD2; j_call: TRBJ2-7; v_call: TRBV2; cdr3_length: 15; cdr3_aa: CASSESGRATYEQYF; cdr3_nt: TGTGCCAGCAGTGAAAGCGGGAGGGCAACCTACGAGCAGTACTTC
clone_size: NA; d_call: NA; j_call: TRBJ2-2; v_call: TRBV2; cdr3_length: 12; cdr3_aa: CASRRMAGELFF; cdr3_nt: TGTGCCAGCAGAAGGATGGCCGGGGAGCTGTTTTTT
clone_size: NA; d_call: NA; j_call: TRBJ1-1; v_call: TRBV11-2; cdr3_length: 13; cdr3_aa: CASSFIGDTEAFF; cdr3_nt: TGTGCCAGCAGCTTTATAGGAGACACTGAAGCTTTCTTT
clone_size: NA; d_call: NA; j_call: TRBJ1-5; v_call: TRBV6-1; cdr3_length: 16; cdr3_aa: CASSEARGNSNQPQHF; cdr3_nt: TGTGCCAGCAGTGAAGCGCGGGGGAATAGCAATCAGCCCCAGCATTTT
clone_size: NA; d_call: NA; j_call: TRBJ2-7; v_call: TRBV5-6; cdr3_length: 13; cdr3_aa: CASSPAGFYEQYF; cdr3_nt: TGTGCCAGCAGCCCGGCAGGATTCTACGAGCAGTACTTC
clone_size: NA; d_call: NA; j_call: TRBJ1-5; v_call: TRBV7-2; cdr3_length: 13; cdr3_aa: CASSSDLGQPQHF; cdr3_nt: TGTGCCAGCAGCTCGGACCTCGGGCAGCCCCAGCATTTT
clone_size: NA; d_call: NA; j_call: TRBJ2-3; v_call: TRBV27; cdr3_length: 13; cdr3_aa: CASSFTGTDTQYF; cdr3_nt: TGTGCCAGCAGTTTCACGGGCACAGATACGCAGTATTTT
clone_size: once; d_call: NA; j_call: TRBJ2-3; v_call: TRBV6-5; cdr3_length: 14; cdr3_aa: CATYRAASRDTQYF; cdr3_nt: TGTGCCACCTACCGGGCGGCATCTCGGGATACGCAGTATTTT
clone_size: NA; d_call: NA; j_call: TRBJ2-7; v_call: TRBV5-1; cdr3_length: 13; cdr3_aa: CASSFEGGNEQYF; cdr3_nt: TGCGCCAGCAGCTTCGAGGGAGGTAACGAGCAGTACTTC
clone_size: NA; d_call: NA; j_call: TRBJ1-5; v_call: TRBV30; cdr3_length: 13; cdr3_aa: CAWSSGGDQPQHF; cdr3_nt: TGTGCCTGGAGTAGTGGAGGGGATCAGCCCCAGCATTTT
clone_size: once; d_call: NA; j_call: TRBJ1-1; v_call: TRBV18; cdr3_length: 14; cdr3_aa: CASSPSDKNTEAFF; cdr3_nt: TGTGCCAGCTCACCATCCGACAAGAACACTGAAGCTTTCTTT
clone_size: NA; d_call: NA; j_call: TRBJ1-1; v_call: TRBV12-5; cdr3_length: 20; cdr3_aa: CASGLSYVATGPTMNTEAFF; cdr3_nt: TGTGCTAGTGGTTTGTCATATGTGGCCACAGGACCAACGATGAACACTGAAGCTTTCTTT
clone_size: NA; d_call: TRBD1; j_call: TRBJ1-2; v_call: TRBV2; cdr3_length: 15; cdr3_aa: CASENRDRTNYGYTF; cdr3_nt: TGTGCCAGCGAAAACCGGGACAGGACTAACTATGGCTACACCTTC
clone_size: once; d_call: NA; j_call: TRBJ1-5; v_call: TRBV4-3; cdr3_length: 15; cdr3_aa: CASSQDVYLGQPQHF; cdr3_nt: TGCGCCAGCAGCCAAGATGTCTATCTAGGACAGCCCCAGCATTTT
clone_size: NA; d_call: TRBD1; j_call: TRBJ2-7; v_call: TRBV6-5; cdr3_length: 12; cdr3_aa: CASRQGSYEQYF; cdr3_nt: TGTGCCAGCCGACAGGGTTCCTACGAGCAGTACTTC
clone_size: NA; d_call: NA; j_call: TRBJ2-1; v_call: TRBV5-1; cdr3_length: 15; cdr3_aa: CASSSLRDRYNEQFF; cdr3_nt: TGCGCCAGCAGCTCGCTCCGGGACCGCTACAATGAGCAGTTCTTC
clone_size: NA; d_call: NA; j_call: TRBJ2-7; v_call: TRBV28; cdr3_length: 20; cdr3_aa: CAIKSATGRQQGWSSYEQYF; cdr3_nt: TGTGCCATTAAATCAGCCACGGGGCGACAACAGGGCTGGAGCTCCTACGAGCAGTACTTC
clone_size: NA; d_call: NA; j_call: TRBJ1-5; v_call: TRBV7-3; cdr3_length: 13; cdr3_aa: CASSSSRSQPQHF; cdr3_nt: TGTGCCAGCAGCTCCTCCCGGTCTCAGCCCCAGCATTTT
clone_size: NA; d_call: NA; j_call: TRBJ1-1; v_call: TRBV7-3; cdr3_length: 14; cdr3_aa: CASSVAIHVHKAFF; cdr3_nt: TGTGCCAGCAGTGTTGCCATTCATGTCCATAAAGCTTTCTTT
clone_size: NA; d_call: NA; j_call: TRBJ1-4; v_call: TRBV6-5; cdr3_length: 14; cdr3_aa: CASRSLDMREKLFF; cdr3_nt: TGTGCCAGCAGATCCCTCGACATGCGTGAAAAACTGTTTTTT
clone_size: NA; d_call: NA; j_call: TRBJ2-6; v_call: TRBV3-1/TRBV3-2; cdr3_length: 15; cdr3_aa: CASSQSVGEGNVLTF; cdr3_nt: TGTGCCAGCAGCCAGTCGGTTGGGGAAGGCAACGTCCTGACTTTC
clone_size: NA; d_call: NA; j_call: TRBJ1-2; v_call: TRBV18; cdr3_length: 12; cdr3_aa: CASSRGDSGYTF; cdr3_nt: TGTGCCAGCTCACGGGGGGATTCTGGCTACACCTTC
clone_size: NA; d_call: NA; j_call: TRBJ2-3; v_call: TRBV3-1/TRBV3-2; cdr3_length: 12; cdr3_aa: CASSLSTDTQYF; cdr3_nt: TGTGCCAGCAGCCTAAGCACAGATACGCAGTATTTT
clone_size: NA; d_call: TRBD2; j_call: TRBJ2-3; v_call: TRBV11-3; cdr3_length: 16; cdr3_aa: CASSLDGTSGRNTQYF; cdr3_nt: TGTGCCAGCAGCTTAGATGGGACTAGCGGGAGAAATACGCAGTATTTT
clone_size: NA; d_call: NA; j_call: TRBJ1-6; v_call: TRBV18; cdr3_length: 14; cdr3_aa: CASSPRQEGSPLHF; cdr3_nt: TGTGCCAGCTCACCCAGACAGGAAGGTTCACCCCTCCACTTT
clone_size: NA; d_call: NA; j_call: TRBJ2-7; v_call: TRBV12-3/TRBV12-4; cdr3_length: 11; cdr3_aa: CASSPGLQQYF; cdr3_nt: TGTGCCAGCAGTCCCGGGTTACAGCAGTACTTC
clone_size: NA; d_call: NA; j_call: TRBJ1-2; v_call: TRBV9; cdr3_length: 14; cdr3_aa: CASSAQGYGYGYTF; cdr3_nt: TGTGCCAGCAGCGCGCAGGGGTATGGCTATGGCTACACCTTC
clone_size: NA; d_call: NA; j_call: TRBJ1-4; v_call: TRBV28; cdr3_length: 15; cdr3_aa: CASSSTGLLDEKLFF; cdr3_nt: TGTGCCAGCAGTTCGACAGGTTTGTTGGATGAAAAACTGTTTTTT
clone_size: NA; d_call: NA; j_call: TRBJ1-4; v_call: TRBV4-3; cdr3_length: 15; cdr3_aa: CASSQGTEHNEKLFF; cdr3_nt: TGCGCCAGCAGCCAAGGGACAGAACATAATGAAAAACTGTTTTTT
clone_size: NA; d_call: TRBD2; j_call: TRBJ2-7; v_call: TRBV6-5; cdr3_length: 15; cdr3_aa: CAASPGGGIIYEQYF; cdr3_nt: TGTGCCGCTAGCCCGGGCGGGGGAATCATCTACGAGCAGTACTTC
clone_size: NA; d_call: NA; j_call: TRBJ1-2; v_call: TRBV3-1/TRBV3-2; cdr3_length: 14; cdr3_aa: CASSQAQGGNGYTF; cdr3_nt: TGTGCCAGCAGCCAAGCGCAGGGAGGAAATGGCTACACCTTC
clone_size: NA; d_call: NA; j_call: TRBJ1-2; v_call: TRBV2; cdr3_length: 13; cdr3_aa: CASSESPGYGYTF; cdr3_nt: TGTGCCAGCAGTGAATCCCCCGGCTATGGCTACACCTTC
clone_size: NA; d_call: NA; j_call: TRBJ1-6; v_call: TRBV11-2; cdr3_length: 14; cdr3_aa: CASSLEGGRTSLHF; cdr3_nt: TGTGCCAGCAGCTTAGAGGGGGGACGTACCAGCCTCCACTTT
clone_size: NA; d_call: TRBD2; j_call: TRBJ2-7; v_call: TRBV28; cdr3_length: 16; cdr3_aa: CASRPPGSSGPYEQYF; cdr3_nt: TGTGCCAGCAGGCCCCCGGGGTCTAGCGGTCCCTACGAGCAGTACTTC
clone_size: NA; d_call: NA; j_call: TRBJ2-3; v_call: TRBV12-3/TRBV12-4; cdr3_length: 11; cdr3_aa: CASRVEDTQYF; cdr3_nt: TGTGCCAGCAGAGTGGAGGATACGCAGTATTTT
clone_size: NA; d_call: NA; j_call: TRBJ2-5; v_call: TRBV19; cdr3_length: 15; cdr3_aa: CASSIDGALQETQYF; cdr3_nt: TGTGCCAGTAGTATAGACGGGGCCCTTCAAGAGACCCAGTACTTC
clone_size: NA; d_call: TRBD1; j_call: TRBJ1-2; v_call: TRBV11-2; cdr3_length: 14; cdr3_aa: CASSLADRAGGYTF; cdr3_nt: TGTGCCAGCAGCTTAGCGGACAGGGCGGGTGGCTACACCTTC
clone_size: once; d_call: TRBD1; j_call: TRBJ2-7; v_call: TRBV28; cdr3_length: 14; cdr3_aa: CASSLAGTGDEQYF; cdr3_nt: TGTGCCAGCAGTTTAGCCGGGACAGGGGACGAGCAGTACTTC
clone_size: NA; d_call: NA; j_call: TRBJ2-3; v_call: TRBV5-4; cdr3_length: 14; cdr3_aa: CASSFGTGTDTQYF; cdr3_nt: TGTGCCAGCAGCTTTGGGACGGGCACAGATACGCAGTATTTT
clone_size: few; d_call: NA; j_call: TRBJ1-3; v_call: TRBV6-5; cdr3_length: 15; cdr3_aa: CASSYSPFKEGTIYF; cdr3_nt: TGTGCCAGCAGTTACTCTCCGTTTAAGGAAGGAACCATATATTTT
clone_size: few; d_call: NA; j_call: TRBJ1-6; v_call: TRBV19; cdr3_length: 13; cdr3_aa: CASADRHNSPLHF; cdr3_nt: TGTGCCAGTGCAGACAGGCATAATTCACCCCTCCACTTT
clone_size: NA; d_call: NA; j_call: TRBJ1-6; v_call: TRBV5-6; cdr3_length: 13; cdr3_aa: CASSLPGLSPLHF; cdr3_nt: TGTGCCAGCAGCTTGCCAGGGCTGTCACCCCTCCACTTT
clone_size: NA; d_call: NA; j_call: TRBJ1-2; v_call: TRBV18; cdr3_length: 14; cdr3_aa: CASSPPSQGRIYTF; cdr3_nt: TGTGCCAGCTCACCACCGAGTCAGGGTAGGATCTACACCTTC
clone_size: NA; d_call: NA; j_call: TRBJ2-2; v_call: TRBV28; cdr3_length: 14; cdr3_aa: CASRGVLGTGELFF; cdr3_nt: TGTGCCAGCCGAGGGGTGTTAGGCACCGGGGAGCTGTTTTTT